This passage covers 30 T cell receptor beta chains from one sample sequenced in a study of CXCR3-negative and CXCR3-positive naive CD8 T cells. UMI labels and 5' RACE were used to prepare the TRB cDNA libraries. TCRdb derives one entry per CDR3 protein from the 5' RACE reads, leaving out DNA. The sample has 100,000 or so distinct CDR3 sequences. The specimen sequenced was naive CXCR3- CD8+ T cells from blood. Subset here: CD45RO-CCR7+CD27+CD95- naive CD8+ T cells lacking CXCR3 (TNR3-). These receptors all stem from a human donor in good health. Some clones in this sample may be carry-over from other donors' samples.

The chain combines TRBV2 with TRBJ2-1; TCRdb outputs TRBD2, but without DNA this stays unchecked. CDR1 SNHLY and CDR2 FYNNEI come from the germline V gene. The length of the CDR3 is 15 residues. Here the CDR3 reads CASRSTSGAYNEQFF.

The chain employs TRBV29-1 and TRBJ1-2; TCRdb's D call, TRBD1, is unchecked because there is no DNA. The CDR3 runs to 15 residues. Germline CDR1 and CDR2: SQVTM and ANQGSEA. The CDR3 here is CSVDDGGLANYGYTF.

The rearrangement uses TRBV7-8 and TRBJ1-2; there is no DNA to check the TCRdb D call of TRBD1. There are 14 residues in the CDR3. Germline V CDR1 and CDR2: SGHVS, FQNEAQ. CDR3 loop: CASSPMGHNYGYTF.

The chain uses TRBV7-2 and TRBJ2-7. This CDR3 is built from 14 residues. In germline, CDR1 is SGHTA, CDR2 FQGNSA. The CDR3 sequence is CASSLDGYSYEQYF.

This sequence joins TRBV29-1 and TRBJ2-5. The V gene's germline CDR1 is SQVTM and CDR2 ANQGSEA. The CDR3 totals 14 residues. The CDR3 loop is CSALTWVTQETQYF.

The chain joins TRBV7-9 to TRBJ1-1. Germline assignment: CDR1 SEHNR and CDR2 FQNEAQ (reference sequence). The CDR3 runs to 14 residues. CDR3: CASSLGEGSILAFF. Drawing the rest from reference TRBV7-9 and TRBJ1-1, the complete variable domain is DTGVSQNPRHKITKRGQNVTFRCDPISEHNRLYWYRQTLGQGPEFLTYFQNEAQLEKSRLLSDRFSAERPKGSFSTLEIQRTEQGDSAMYLCASSLGEGSILAFFGQGTRLTVV.

The chain couples TRBV4-1 to TRBJ1-2; TCRdb's D call of TRBD1 is untestable without DNA. CDR3 size: 15 residues. Germline V CDR1 and CDR2: MGHRA, YSYEKL. CDR3 loop: CASSQVGAADYGYTF.

The V call is TRBV29-1, the J call TRBJ1-2. The CDR3 length is 13 residues. Germline CDR1 SQVTM, CDR2 ANQGSEA. CDR3 sequence: CSVDGGGPYGYTF.

The V gene is TRBV14, the J gene TRBJ1-2; the D gene TCRdb calls, TRBD1, cannot be checked with no DNA. Germline CDR1 and CDR2: SGHDN and FVKESK. The CDR3 is 13 residues long. This chain's CDR3 is CASSRGGWNGYTF.

This sequence joins TRBV5-1 and TRBJ2-1; TCRdb reports TRBD1, a call that lacks DNA to check it against. In germline, CDR1 is SGHRS, CDR2 YFSETQ. This CDR3 region has 15 residues. CDR3 sequence reads: CASSPGAGAYNEQFF.

The chain carries TRBV5-6 and TRBJ1-2. Germline CDR1 SGHDT, CDR2 YYEEEE. The CDR3 extends over 14 amino acids. CDR3 amino acids: CASSLAVWDYGYTF.

This chain links TRBV14 with TRBJ2-1; the D call from TCRdb, TRBD1, cannot be confirmed without DNA. The CDR3 extends over 14 amino acids. The V gene's germline CDR1 is SGHDN and CDR2 FVKESK. CDR3 amino acids: CASTRDRDYNEQFF. Using reference TRBV14 and TRBJ2-1 for the parts outside the CDR3, the full variable domain is EAGVTQFPSHSVIEKGQTVTLRCDPISGHDNLYWYRRVMGKEIKFLLHFVKESKQDESGMPNNRFLAERTGGTYSTLKVQPAELEDSGVYFCASTRDRDYNEQFFGPGTRLTVL.

The chain carries TRBV29-1 and TRBJ1-1; the D call of TRBD1 rests on TCRdb alone, since no DNA is present to check it. CDR1 and CDR2 (germline): SQVTM, ANQGSEA. The CDR3 totals 14 residues. Here the CDR3 reads CSVAPGGPNTEAFF.

The chain carries TRBV20-1 and TRBJ2-7; TCRdb's D call of TRBD1 is untestable without DNA. The CDR3 length is 13 residues. Germline V CDR1 and CDR2: DFQATT, SNEGSKA (reference sequence). This CDR3 reads CSARVTGSYEQYF.

The chain couples TRBV21-1 to TRBJ2-7; TCRdb selects TRBD2, and the lack of DNA leaves this call unchecked. TRBV21-1 counts as a pseudogene. The CDR3 covers 12 residues. The CDR3 region is CASRLTSCEQYF.

The chain links TRBV5-1 to TRBJ2-2; TCRdb's D gene call, TRBD2, goes unchecked for lack of DNA. This CDR3 region has 13 residues. Germline V CDR1 and CDR2: SGHRS, YFSETQ. The CDR3 sequence is CATSGGRTGELFF.

The chain is built from TRBV7-9 and TRBJ2-3; TCRdb proposes TRBD2, but this gene call is untestable without DNA. The germline gives CDR1 SEHNR, CDR2 FQNEAQ (reference sequence). CDR3 size: 17 residues. The CDR3 loop is CASSPPGPSGSTDTQYF.

The chain's CDR3 is CEQDLLSYNEQFF. The chain carries TRBV7-2 and TRBJ2-1. Germline values: CDR1 SGHTA, CDR2 FQGNSA. CDR3 length: 13 amino acids.

The rearrangement links TRBV6-2 or TRBV6-3 to TRBJ2-7; TCRdb outputs TRBD1, but without DNA this stays unchecked. Germline V CDR1 and CDR2: MNHEY, SVGEGT. The CDR3 runs 15 residues. CDR3 residues: CASSSRGGHPYEQYF.

According to its frequency, this clonotype is medium-sized. J is TRBJ2-2 and V is TRBV20-1; TCRdb gives TRBD2 as the D gene, but with no DNA this cannot be confirmed. The CDR3 spans 16 residues. Germline V lookup: CDR1 DFQATT, CDR2 SNEGSKA (reference sequence). The CDR3 loop is CSARDLAGGETGELFF.

The rearrangement joins TRBV28 to TRBJ2-5; the TCRdb D gene call, TRBD2, has no DNA to confirm it. Per germline, CDR1 MDHEN and CDR2 SYDVKM. The CDR3 totals 17 residues. This chain's CDR3 is CASSSLRLAGDQETQYF.

The chain combines TRBV7-9 with TRBJ2-3; TCRdb returns TRBD1, unconfirmable since there is no DNA. CDR1 SEHNR and CDR2 FQNEAQ come from the germline V gene (reference sequence). CDR3 length: 15 residues. The CDR3 loop is CASSSDRVDTDTQYF.

The chain has TRBV5-1 and TRBJ2-7; TCRdb selects TRBD2, and the lack of DNA leaves this call unchecked. The CDR3 spans 14 residues. Germline CDR1 is SGHRS and CDR2 is YFSETQ. The CDR3 is CASSLGLDQYEQYF. Combining the CDR3 with reference TRBV5-1 and TRBJ2-7 gives the whole variable domain KAGVTQTPRYLIKTRGQQVTLSCSPISGHRSVSWYQQTPGQGLQFLFEYFSETQRNKGNFPGRFSGRQFSNSRSEMNVSTLELGDSALYLCASSLGLDQYEQYFGPGTRLTVT.

The CDR3 here is CASSLAPGTYNEQFF. The chain combines TRBV11-2 with TRBJ2-1. This CDR3 has 15 amino acids. Germline CDR1 and CDR2: SGHAT and FQNNGV.

V gene TRBV20-1 combines with J gene TRBJ2-5. Germline CDR1 and CDR2: DFQATT and SNEGSKA (reference sequence). This CDR3 has 13 residues. CDR3: CSVSLTGPETQYF.

This chain joins TRBV29-1 and TRBJ2-7; TCRdb calls TRBD1, which cannot be checked without DNA. The CDR3 is 12 residues long. Germline loops: CDR1 SQVTM, CDR2 ANQGSEA. The CDR3 here is CSVGSRGGEQYF.

The chain joins TRBV11-2 to TRBJ2-5. The CDR3 is 11 amino acids. The germline CDR1 and CDR2 sequences are SGHAT and FQNNGV. Here the CDR3 reads CASSSGETQYF. Full variable domain (missing parts from reference TRBV11-2 and TRBJ2-5): EAGVAQSPRYKIIEKRQSVAFWCNPISGHATLYWYQQILGQGPKLLIQFQNNGVVDDSQLPKDRFSAERLKGVDSTLKIQPAKLEDSAVYLCASSSGETQYFGPGTRLLVL.

This chain connects TRBV29-1 to TRBJ2-5; TCRdb's D call, TRBD1, is unchecked because there is no DNA. This CDR3 has 14 residues. The germline gives CDR1 SQVTM, CDR2 ANQGSEA. The CDR3 loop is CSVEDGSSGETQYF. The full variable domain, with the rest looked up from reference TRBV29-1 and TRBJ2-5, is SAVISQKPSRDICQRGTSLTIQCQVDSQVTMMFWYRQQPGQSLTLIATANQGSEATYESGFVIDKFPISRPNLTFSTLTVSNMSPEDSSIYLCSVEDGSSGETQYFGPGTRLLVL.

The chain uses TRBV28 and TRBJ1-6; TCRdb's assignment of TRBD1 cannot be checked, as there is no DNA. The CDR3 runs 15 residues. From germline, CDR1 is MDHEN and CDR2 SYDVKM. The CDR3 region is CASSQPPDTVGPLHF.

The chain carries TRBV5-1 and TRBJ2-7; the TCRdb D gene call, TRBD2, has no DNA to confirm it. This CDR3 region has 14 residues. The germline gives CDR1 SGHRS, CDR2 YFSETQ. The CDR3 spells CASSLGLAPYEQYF.